Below are 17 T cell receptor beta chains sequenced from a single sample in a study of blood T cell repertoires in COVID-19. Assay used: immunoSEQ multiplex PCR; TCRdb lists only in-frame clones, some missing. The data show approximately 150,000 clones, 70% to 90% seen once. The sequenced sample was PBMCs or T cells enriched from blood (not recorded which). Receptor source: a woman in her fifties or sixties with acute COVID-19.

The CDR3 loop reads CSVGTDRYTF. CDR3 DNA sequence: TGCAGCGTCGGGACAGACCGCTACACCTTC. The chain joins TRBV29-1 to TRBJ1-2; TRBD1 matches at 7 bases. The CDR3 has 10 amino acids. CDR1 and CDR2 from the germline V gene are SQVTM and ANQGSEA. V shed 6 bases, J shed 9 bases, and the junction held 4 bases outside the gene matches.

This clone was found once. The chain is built from TRBV3-1 (or the pseudogene TRBV3-2) and TRBJ1-2; maybe TRBD1 (6 bases). The germline V gene has CDR1 LGHDT and CDR2 YNNKEL (reference sequence). V was clipped by 2 bases and J by 2 bases, with 9 bases between them. This CDR3 is built from 14 residues. In DNA, the CDR3 is TGTGCCAGCAGCCAAAAGGGACACAACTATGGCTACACCTTC. Translating it yields CASSQKGHNYGYTF.

The CDR3 sequence: CASSYRRASDEQYF. Written as DNA, the CDR3 is TGTGCCAGCAGTTATCGGAGGGCTAGTGATGAGCAGTACTTC. The chain is built from TRBV6-2 or TRBV6-3 and TRBJ2-7; weak D call: TRBD2 (6 bases). Deletions cut 3 bases from V and 7 bases from J, with 16 bases between. The germline CDR1 and CDR2 sequences are MNHEY and SVGEGT. This CDR3 spans 14 amino acids.

The rearrangement uses TRBV5-8 and TRBJ2-3; 9 bases agree with TRBD1. V shed 4 bases and J 3 bases; nucleotides not matched to a gene: 18. Germline V gene sequence: CDR1 SGHTS, CDR2 YDEGEE. This CDR3 has 19 amino acids. The CDR3 is CASSTYTGQGDLGTDTQYF. In nucleotides, the CDR3 is TGTGCCAGCAGCACTTATACGGGACAGGGCGACTTAGGGACAGATACGCAGTATTTT. Full variable domain (missing parts from reference TRBV5-8 and TRBJ2-3): EAGVTQSPTHLIKTRGQQATLRCSPISGHTSVYWYQQALGLGLQFLLWYDEGEERNRGNFPPRFSGRQFPNYSSELNVNALELEDSALYLCASSTYTGQGDLGTDTQYFGPGTRLTVL.

The genes are TRBV4-2 and TRBJ2-1, with 7 positions matching TRBD2. V trimming: 5 bases; J trimming: 8 bases; junction bases outside the gene matches: 6. Germline V gene data show CDR1 as LGHNA and CDR2 as YNFKEQ. The CDR3 sequence is 13 residues long. CDR3 sequence: CASSVAGVDEQFF. CDR3 sequence (DNA): TGTGCCAGCAGCGTAGCGGGTGTCGATGAGCAGTTCTTC.

The genes are TRBV2 and TRBJ2-3; D may be TRBD2 (5 bases). The V and J ends lost 1 base and 1 base respectively, with 9 bases between them. This CDR3 has 15 amino acids. CDR1 and CDR2 from the germline V gene are SNHLY and FYNNEI. This CDR3 reads CASSEEGEGTDTQYF. The CDR3 nucleotides are TGTGCCAGCAGTGAAGAGGGAGAAGGCACAGATACGCAGTATTTT.

This sequence joins TRBV7-8 and TRBJ1-5; 9 bases agree with TRBD1. V lost 4 bases and J lost 5; bases outside the gene matches: 3. Germline lookup yields CDR1 SGHVS and CDR2 FQNEAQ. This CDR3 is built from 14 residues. The CDR3 coding sequence is TGTGCCAGCAGCTCACAGGGGGCAGATCAGCCCCAGCATTTT. Its protein product is CASSSQGADQPQHF. Full variable domain (missing parts from reference TRBV7-8 and TRBJ1-5): GAGVSQSPRYKVAKRGQDVALRCDPISGHVSLFWYQQALGQGPEFLTYFQNEAQLDKSGLPSDRFFAERPEGSVSTLKIQRTQQEDSAVYLCASSSQGADQPQHFGDGTRLSIL.

The chain joins TRBV7-7 to TRBJ2-1; 7 positions match TRBD1. In germline, CDR1 is SSHAT, CDR2 FNYEAQ (reference sequence). The ends lost 4 bases at V and 5 bases at J; junction bases unmatched: 8. This CDR3 has 15 amino acids. CDR3 DNA: TGTGCCAGCAGCTCCGGCCGGGACAGACACAATGAGCAGTTCTTC. It encodes CASSSGRDRHNEQFF.

V gene TRBV6-2 or TRBV6-3 combines with J gene TRBJ2-6; D is unresolved. Germline CDR1 and CDR2: MNHEY and SVGEGT. Trimming pared 6 bases from V and 0 bases from J, leaving 6 bases between. This CDR3 has 14 residues. The CDR3 loop is CASSKSSGANVLTF. The CDR3 DNA reads TGTGCCAGCAGCAAGAGCTCTGGGGCCAACGTCCTGACTTTC.

The chain recombines TRBV5-1 with TRBJ2-3; 7 bases fit TRBD1. V lost 5 bases and J lost 2; bases outside the gene matches: 5. Germline values: CDR1 SGHRS, CDR2 YFSETQ. The CDR3 runs 14 residues. The CDR3 DNA follows: TGCGCCAGCAGTCTAGGACAGGACACAGATACGCAGTATTTT. Translating it yields CASSLGQDTDTQYF.

J is TRBJ2-3 and V is TRBV29-1, with D tentatively TRBD1 (6 bases). Looked up from germline, CDR1 is SQVTM and CDR2 is ANQGSEA. Deletions cut 0 bases from V and 3 bases from J, with 13 bases between. CDR3 length: 15 amino acids. The CDR3 region is CSVEDGQGTTDTQYF. For the CDR3, the DNA is TGCAGCGTTGAAGATGGGCAGGGGACGACAGATACGCAGTATTTT.

This chain uses TRBV19 with TRBJ1-2, with D unresolved. Germline CDR1 is LNHDA and CDR2 is SQIVND (reference sequence). CDR3 length: 14 amino acids. V lost 1 base and J lost 4, with 10 bases in between. The CDR3: CASSIVGLSYGYTF. In DNA form, the CDR3 reads TGTGCCAGTAGTATAGTGGGCTTGAGCTATGGCTACACCTTC.

The chain employs TRBV20-1 and TRBJ1-2; D gene unclear. V lost 2 bases, J lost 3 bases, and 4 bases lay in between. In germline, CDR1 is DFQATT, CDR2 SNEGSKA (reference sequence). The CDR3 covers 11 residues. CDR3 DNA: TGCAGTGCTAGACAGGACTATGGCTACACCTTC. This translates into CSARQDYGYTF.

The chain recombines TRBV20-1 with TRBJ2-2; TRBD2 is a possible D gene (5 bases). The CDR3 totals 16 residues. Germline V gene data show CDR1 as DFQATT and CDR2 as SNEGSKA (reference sequence). V was pared by 3 bases and J by 1 base, with 15 bases between. The CDR3 DNA sequence: TGCAGTGCTAGTCCGATGGCGGGCCTGAACACCGGGGAGCTGTTTTTT. Translating it yields CSASPMAGLNTGELFF.

The chain uses TRBV6-2 or TRBV6-3 and TRBJ1-5; 7 positions agree with TRBD1. V trimming: 4 bases; J trimming: 6 bases; junction bases outside the gene matches: 9. Germline CDR1 MNHEY, CDR2 SVGEGT. The CDR3 has 15 residues. The CDR3 DNA sequence: TGTGCCAGCAGTTCCCGAACAGGGGCCCGTCAGCCCCAGCATTTT. Amino acids: CASSSRTGARQPQHF.

The genes are TRBV7-2 and TRBJ2-1, with 10 nucleotides matching TRBD2. Germline CDR1 SGHTA, CDR2 FQGNSA. The CDR3 is 15 amino acids. J gave up 4 bases and V 4 bases, and 4 bases lay outside the gene matches. The CDR3 reads CASSYGLAVYNEQFF. The CDR3 nucleotides are TGTGCCAGCAGCTACGGACTAGCGGTTTACAATGAGCAGTTCTTC.

The chain combines TRBV7-3 with TRBJ1-3; D uncertain. The length of the CDR3 is 20 residues. Trimming removed 3 bases at V and 8 bases at J, with 32 bases between. The germline V gene has CDR1 SGHTA and CDR2 FQGTGA. The CDR3 DNA follows: TGTGCCAGCAGCTTCACACACCGCCGCAGGTGGCCTCTGGGAGTAGACACCATATATTTT. Protein: CASSFTHRRRWPLGVDTIYF. The full variable domain, its missing parts supplied by reference TRBV7-3 and TRBJ1-3, is GAGVSQTPSNKVTEKGKYVELRCDPISGHTALYWYRQSLGQGPEFLIYFQGTGAADDSGLPNDRFFAVRPEGSVSTLKIQRTERGDSAVYLCASSFTHRRRWPLGVDTIYFGEGSWLTVV.